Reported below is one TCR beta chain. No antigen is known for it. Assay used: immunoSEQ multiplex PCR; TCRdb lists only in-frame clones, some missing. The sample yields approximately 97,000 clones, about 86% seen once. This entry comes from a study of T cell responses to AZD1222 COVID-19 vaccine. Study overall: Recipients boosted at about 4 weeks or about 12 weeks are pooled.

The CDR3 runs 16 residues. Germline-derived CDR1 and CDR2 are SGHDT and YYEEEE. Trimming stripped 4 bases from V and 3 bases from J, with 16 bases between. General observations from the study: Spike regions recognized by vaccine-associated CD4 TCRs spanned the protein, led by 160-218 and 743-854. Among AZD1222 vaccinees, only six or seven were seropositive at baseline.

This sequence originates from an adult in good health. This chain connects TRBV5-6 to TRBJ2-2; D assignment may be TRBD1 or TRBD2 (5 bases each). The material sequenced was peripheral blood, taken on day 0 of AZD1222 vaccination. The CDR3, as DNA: TGTGCCAGCAGCCCCGAGGGGCGGTACCACACCGGGGAGCTGTTTTTT. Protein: CASSPEGRYHTGELFF.